The rows below give T cell receptor beta chains drawn from one sample of a study of shared clonotypes between healthy human individuals. The assay was immunoSEQ multiplex PCR, and TCRdb's table has in-frame clones only and misses some. The repertoire holds roughly 2 million clones, with approximately 95% as singletons. The sample taken for sequencing was naive CD4+ T cells sorted from blood. All receptors come from a man younger than 35 in good health. The CDR3 runs from the conserved cysteine through the conserved F or W. The D gene is left open where the match is weak. Rows give clone size only sometimes, using once, few, many, or a class for an expanded clone.

TRBD1,TRBV7-8,-,TRBJ2-7,TGTGCCAGCAGCTTAGCCCTCGGGACAGGCGCCTACGAGCAGTACTTC,CASSLALGTGAYEQYF
-,TRBV15,-,TRBJ1-3,TGTGCCACCAGCAGAGATCCCGAACTAGGATTCAACTCGGGAAACACCATGTATTTT,CATSRDPELGFNSGNTMYF
-,TRBV6-6,-,TRBJ2-7,TGTGCCAGCAGGGGAACAGGGTCCGAGCAGTACTTC,CASRGTGSEQYF
-,TRBV7-8,-,TRBJ2-7,TGTGCCAGCAGCTTCACCCGGGACAAGGACTACGAGCAGTACTTC,CASSFTRDKDYEQYF
TRBD1,TRBV9,-,TRBJ2-7,TGTGCCAGCAGCCCAGGCAGGGACAGTCGCTCCTACGAGCAGTACTTC,CASSPGRDSRSYEQYF
-,TRBV6-5,-,TRBJ1-6,TGTGCCAGCAGTTCTCGGACAGATTCACCCCTCCACTTT,CASSSRTDSPLHF
-,TRBV6-1,-,TRBJ2-7,TGTGCCAGCAGTGTGGGGCCCCTGGGATACGAGCAGTACTTC,CASSVGPLGYEQYF
-,TRBV27,-,TRBJ2-7,TGTGCCAGCAGTTTAATGGCGGCGGCTGGGGAGCAGTACTTC,CASSLMAAAGEQYF
-,TRBV6-5,-,TRBJ1-1,TGTGCCAGCAGTCAATTGGCGAACACTGAAGCTTTCTTT,CASSQLANTEAFF
-,TRBV7-2,few,TRBJ2-7,TGTGCCAGCAGCTTAGAGGGTAGCGGAAGCTCCTACGAGCAGTACTTC,CASSLEGSGSSYEQYF
TRBD1,TRBV5-1,-,TRBJ1-4,TGCGCCAGCAGAGCAGGGGGCGCGGATGAAAAACTGTTTTTT,CASRAGGADEKLFF
-,TRBV10-3,-,TRBJ2-1,TGTGCCATCAGTGACGGCTTCCTACTCTACAATGAGCAGTTCTTC,CAISDGFLLYNEQFF
-,TRBV29-1,-,TRBJ1-4,TGCAGCGACGGAGGTACAGGAGAAGAAGAAAAACTGTTTTTT,CSDGGTGEEEKLFF
-,TRBV30,-,TRBJ1-3,TGTGCCTGGAGTGTACTGGGGAACACCATATATTTT,CAWSVLGNTIYF
TRBD2,TRBV7-2,-,TRBJ2-7,TGTGCCAGCAGCTTAGGGGCCAGCGGGACTTACGAGCAGTACTTC,CASSLGASGTYEQYF
TRBD2,TRBV10-3,-,TRBJ2-1,TGTGCCATCAGTGAGTCACTAGCGGGCTCAAGCTCCTACAATGAGCAGTTCTTC,CAISESLAGSSSYNEQFF
TRBD1,TRBV7-8,-,TRBJ1-1,TGTGCCAGCAGCGTAGGGAGGGGGCAGGGCACTGAAGCTTTCTTT,CASSVGRGQGTEAFF
TRBD2,TRBV6-4,once,TRBJ2-7,TGTGCCAGTGAAAGGAGACTAGCGGGAGTGAGGCGGAGGGTCGACGAGCAGTACTTC,CASERRLAGVRRRVDEQYF
-,TRBV2,-,TRBJ1-2,TGTGCCAGCAGCGAAGGACAGCCCTGGAATGGCTACACCTTC,CASSEGQPWNGYTF
TRBD1,TRBV28,few,TRBJ1-6,TGTGCCACCCACAGGGGAAAAGTCTTTACCTATAATTCACCCCTCCACTTT,CATHRGKVFTYNSPLHF
TRBD2,TRBV7-2,-,TRBJ2-3,TGTGCCAGCAGCATGCTAGCGGGAGTGTCAGATACGCAGTATTTT,CASSMLAGVSDTQYF
TRBD1,TRBV6-9,-,TRBJ1-2,TGTGCCAGTAATCCTCCGGGACAGGGGAACTATGGCTACACCTTC,CASNPPGQGNYGYTF
TRBD1,TRBV5-4,-,TRBJ1-6,TGTGCCAGCAGCGTGGACAGGGGCAATTCACCCCTCCACTTT,CASSVDRGNSPLHF
-,TRBV30,-,TRBJ2-3,TGTGCCTGGAGTTTAGCGGTAAGAGTAGATACGCAGTATTTT,CAWSLAVRVDTQYF
-,TRBV11-2,-,TRBJ1-4,TGTGCCAGCAGCGGGTCTCCTAATGAAAAACTGTTTTTT,CASSGSPNEKLFF
-,TRBV20-1,few,TRBJ2-7,TGCAGTGCTAGACAGGGCTACGAGCAGTACTTC,CSARQGYEQYF
-,TRBV14,-,TRBJ2-5,TGTGCCAGCAGCCGCAGGGCCCTCCAAGAGACCCAGTACTTC,CASSRRALQETQYF
TRBD2,TRBV7-2,-,TRBJ2-1,TGTGCCAGCAGCTTAACTGGCGGGCCCGGGGGGAATGAGCAGTTCTTC,CASSLTGGPGGNEQFF
TRBD1,TRBV28,few,TRBJ1-6,TGTGCCAGCTCCTCACAGGGGGCGAATTCACCCCTCCACTTT,CASSSQGANSPLHF
TRBD1,TRBV19,-,TRBJ2-7,TGTGCCAGTAGCCCGGTCGCCGGGACAGGGGTCTACGAGCAGTACTTC,CASSPVAGTGVYEQYF
TRBD1,TRBV5-1,-,TRBJ2-7,TGCGCCAGCAGCTTGGAGGGGACAGGGCCCCCCTACGAGCAGTACTTC,CASSLEGTGPPYEQYF
-,TRBV5-1,-,TRBJ1-5,TGCGCCAGCAGCTTGAATGGGGAATTGAATCAGCCCCAGCATTTT,CASSLNGELNQPQHF
-,TRBV19,once,TRBJ2-7,TGTGCCAGTAGGGGGACTGTTAGCTCCTACGAGCAGTACTTC,CASRGTVSSYEQYF
-,TRBV10-1,-,TRBJ2-4,TGCGCCAGCAGTGAGTCGCCAGGGTCGAACATTCAGTACTTC,CASSESPGSNIQYF
TRBD2,TRBV11-2,-,TRBJ2-5,TGTGCCAGCAGCACCAGCGGGGGGGTCCAAGAGACCCAGTACTTC,CASSTSGGVQETQYF
-,TRBV5-6,-,TRBJ1-4,TGTGCCAGCAGCTTGCCGGACAGAGGGAGGCGGGAAAAACTGTTTTTT,CASSLPDRGRREKLFF
-,TRBV7-2,-,TRBJ2-3,TGTGCCAGCAGCTTACTTTCGAATACGCAGTATTTT,CASSLLSNTQYF
-,TRBV19,-,TRBJ1-5,TGTGCCAGTACCCTAGGGGGGACTAATAGCAATCAGCCCCAGCATTTT,CASTLGGTNSNQPQHF
-,TRBV30,-,TRBJ1-5,TGTGCCTGGAGTCCGGGACTGAACAGCAATCAGCCCCAGCATTTT,CAWSPGLNSNQPQHF
TRBD1,TRBV10-3,-,TRBJ2-7,TGTGCCATCAGTGAGCCAGGGACAGGGGCCGGCTACGAGCAGTACTTC,CAISEPGTGAGYEQYF
-,TRBV5-6,-,TRBJ2-7,TGTGCCAGCAGCTTGGCACAGAGCTACGAGCAGTACTTC,CASSLAQSYEQYF
TRBD1,TRBV2,-,TRBJ2-1,TGTGCCAGCAGTGTAATGGACAGGGGGTCCTACAATGAGCAGTTCTTC,CASSVMDRGSYNEQFF
-,TRBV13,-,TRBJ2-1,TGTGCCAGCAGCTTCGGCGCGCCTAGCTCCTACAATGAGCAGTTCTTC,CASSFGAPSSYNEQFF
-,TRBV6-5,-,TRBJ1-3,TGTGCCACCACCCGGTTCCCACACTCTGGAAACACCATATATTTT,CATTRFPHSGNTIYF
-,TRBV18,-,TRBJ2-5,TGTGCCAGCTCACCGCGGACTGGGCGGGAAGAGACCCAGTACTTC,CASSPRTGREETQYF
TRBD1,TRBV6-1,-,TRBJ1-4,TGTGCCAGCAGTGCGGGACAGGGTATAGAAAAACTGTTTTTT,CASSAGQGIEKLFF
-,TRBV11-2,-,TRBJ1-1,TGTGCCAGCAGCTCGGACAGAGGGGCTGAAGCTTTCTTT,CASSSDRGAEAFF
-,TRBV5-1,-,TRBJ2-7,TGCGCCAGCAGCTCCCAGACTGGCCGGGGATGGGACGAGCAGTACTTC,CASSSQTGRGWDEQYF
-,TRBV5-1,once,TRBJ2-3,TGCGCCAGCAGTGGACTACCTAGCACAGATACGCAGTATTTT,CASSGLPSTDTQYF
-,TRBV25-1,-,TRBJ1-1,TGTGCCAGCACCGCCTCGAGGACACTGAACACTGAAGCTTTCTTT,CASTASRTLNTEAFF
TRBD1,TRBV19,-,TRBJ1-5,TGTGCCAGTAGGACTGGACAGGGAGGGAGGAATCAGCCCCAGCATTTT,CASRTGQGGRNQPQHF
-,TRBV6-5,-,TRBJ1-1,TGTGCCAGCAGTTACGCCAAGAACACTGAAGCTTTCTTT,CASSYAKNTEAFF
-,TRBV7-2,-,TRBJ2-7,TGTGCCAGCAGCGTCTCTTGGTCCTACGAGCAGTACTTC,CASSVSWSYEQYF